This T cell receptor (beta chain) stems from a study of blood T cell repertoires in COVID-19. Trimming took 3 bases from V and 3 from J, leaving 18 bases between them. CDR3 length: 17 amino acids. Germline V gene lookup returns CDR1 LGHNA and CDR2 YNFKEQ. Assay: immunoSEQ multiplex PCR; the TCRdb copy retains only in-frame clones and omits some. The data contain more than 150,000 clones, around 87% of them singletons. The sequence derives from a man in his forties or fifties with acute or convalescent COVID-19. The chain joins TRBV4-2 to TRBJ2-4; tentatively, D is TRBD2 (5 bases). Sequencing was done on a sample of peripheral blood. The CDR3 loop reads CASSQEWSTGNKNIQYF. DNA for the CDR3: TGTGCCAGCAGCCAGGAATGGTCGACGGGGAACAAAAACATTCAGTACTTC.